These T cell receptor beta chains were read from a single sample in a study of blood T cell repertoires in COVID-19. Sequenced by immunoSEQ multiplex PCR; TCRdb stores in-frame clones only, minus some. Counted here are approximately 46,000 clones, about 85% occurring once; the ten biggest clones make up 9% to 15%. The source material was peripheral blood. The receptors shown here come from a human donor in a cohort sampled during active COVID-19. Each CDR3 is given with its conserved first and last residue. Fields, in order: V gene, J gene, D gene, CDR3 protein, CDR3 DNA. A D gene is named only where the DNA matches it firmly.

TRBV28,TRBJ1-5,TRBD1,CASIPGQVGPPQHF,TGTGCCAGCATCCCCGGACAGGTAGGACCGCCCCAGCATTTT
TRBV7-2,TRBJ2-3,TRBD2,CASSPGLAGGRGTQYF,TGTGCCAGCAGCCCGGGACTAGCGGGGGGGCGGGGTACGCAGTATTTT
TRBV5-8,TRBJ2-3,-,CAHRKVGSTDTQYF,TGTGCCCACAGGAAAGTTGGTAGCACAGATACGCAGTATTTT
TRBV4-1,TRBJ1-2,TRBD1,CASSQPDRDYGYTF,TGCGCCAGCAGCCAACCGGACAGGGACTATGGCTACACCTTC
TRBV5-1,TRBJ1-1,TRBD1,CASSLPAGQGARYTEAFF,TGCGCCAGCAGTTTACCCGCGGGACAGGGGGCGAGGTACACTGAAGCTTTCTTT
TRBV28,TRBJ1-6,-,CASAQGNSPLHF,TGTGCCAGCGCCCAGGGGAATTCACCCCTCCACTTT
TRBV6-1,TRBJ1-5,-,CASSERGYSNQPQHF,TGTGCCAGCAGTGAACGGGGATATAGCAATCAGCCCCAGCATTTT
TRBV4-1,TRBJ2-2,-,CASSSQGSGELFF,TGCGCCAGCAGCTCCCAGGGGTCCGGGGAGCTGTTTTTT
TRBV4-1,TRBJ2-7,-,CASSQPDRIHEQYF,TGCGCCAGCAGCCAACCTGACAGGATCCACGAGCAGTACTTC
TRBV7-6,TRBJ2-1,TRBD2,CASSLSSGGYNEQFF,TGTGCCAGCAGCTTGTCTAGCGGGGGGTACAATGAGCAGTTCTTC
TRBV14,TRBJ1-3,-,CASSQLSGGNTIYF,TGTGCCAGCAGCCAACTATCAGGGGGAAACACCATATATTTT
TRBV7-9,TRBJ2-7,-,CASNRLGQGNEQYF,TGTGCCAGCAACCGTCTTGGTCAGGGGAACGAGCAGTACTTC
TRBV5-4,TRBJ2-3,TRBD2,CASRPAGTTFTDTQYF,TGTGCCAGCAGGCCGGCCGGGACTACCTTCACAGATACGCAGTATTTT
TRBV6-2/TRBV6-3,TRBJ2-7,TRBD1,CASSPLGQGTSHEQYF,TGTGCCAGCAGCCCCCTCGGACAGGGGACATCCCACGAGCAGTACTTC